Below, 27 T cell receptor beta chains from the same sample are listed, as sequenced in a study of blood T cell repertoires in COVID-19 (dated by TCRdb to the early 2020s). Libraries were built with the immunoSEQ multiplex PCR assay. This immuneACCESS table, as held by TCRdb, lists in-frame sequences with V and J called but not all clones. Of the missing ones, under half trace to an unresolved V gene in checked studies; the others have no known cause. The sample contains about 140,000 clones, around 77% of them found a single time. Jointly, the top ten make up approximately 8% of the sample. What was sequenced was peripheral blood. These receptors originate from a man over 45 with active or convalescent COVID-19.

The V gene is TRBV5-4, the J gene TRBJ1-2; TRBD1 matches 7 bases. J lost 4 bases, V lost 3 bases, and 6 bases had no gene match. Germline V gene data show CDR1 as SGHNT and CDR2 as YYREEE (reference sequence). CDR3 length equals 14 residues. The CDR3 loop is CASSSLGTAYGYTF. CDR3 DNA: TGTGCCAGCAGCTCGCTCGGGACAGCCTATGGCTACACCTTC.

The chain links TRBV21-1 to TRBJ2-7; the DNA was not compared with TRBD1, the D call given in the table. TRBV21-1 is shown as a pseudogene. The CDR3 totals 15 residues. CDR3 bases: TGTGCCAGCAGCAAAGGGTTCACAAGCTCCTACGAGCAGTACTTC. Protein product: CASSKGFTSSYEQYF.

The V call is TRBV7-9, the J call TRBJ2-7, with a tentative D call TRBD2 (5 bases). The CDR3 totals 11 residues. The germline V and J ends were trimmed by 9 bases and 6 bases, with 12 bases remaining between them. Germline V gene data show CDR1 as SEHNR and CDR2 as FQNEAQ (reference sequence). The CDR3 DNA follows: TGTGCCAGTTCTCGGGGTCCCGAGCAGTACTTC. This sequence encodes CASSRGPEQYF.

The count of this clone is one. The chain joins TRBV11-3 to TRBJ2-1; D is ambiguous. The V end was cut by 2 bases, the J end by 3 bases, with 5 bases between. This CDR3 comprises 13 residues. The germline gives CDR1 SGHNT, CDR2 YENEEA. The chain's CDR3 is CASSLSLYNEQFF. CDR3 in DNA: TGTGCCAGCAGCTTATCCCTCTACAATGAGCAGTTCTTC.

The rearrangement uses TRBV29-1 and TRBJ2-3; D ambiguous. This CDR3 is built from 13 residues. Germline V CDR1 and CDR2: SQVTM, ANQGSEA. V lost 4 bases, J lost 2 bases, and 10 bases lay in between. The CDR3 sequence is CSVVSGNTDTQYF. In DNA form, the CDR3 reads TGCAGCGTTGTTAGTGGTAACACAGATACGCAGTATTTT.

This clone was counted a few times. One junction end does not reproduce the germline sequence, and a read error may be involved. The chain joins TRBV7-3 to TRBJ2-1; TRBD2 aligns across 8 bases. The CDR3 covers 14 residues. The germline V gene encodes CDR1 SGHTA and CDR2 FQGTGA. CDR3 coding DNA: TGTGCCAGCAGCATAACCCCTAGCGGGCCCGAGCAGTTCTTC. Translation gives CASSITPSGPEQFF. Variable domain in full (rest from reference TRBV7-3 and TRBJ2-1): GAGVSQTPSNKVTEKGKYVELRCDPISGHTALYWYRQSLGQGPEFLIYFQGTGAADDSGLPNDRFFAVRPEGSVSTLKIQRTERGDSAVYLCASSITPSGPEQFFGPGTRLTVL.

The chain carries TRBV28 and TRBJ1-2; tentatively, D is TRBD1 (5 bases). The CDR3 loop spans 13 amino acids. V shed 8 bases and J shed 7 bases, with 17 bases lying between them. Germline V gene data show CDR1 as MDHEN and CDR2 as SYDVKM. The CDR3 DNA reads as TGTGCCAGCGGACTGTTCGGGGGTGGTGGCTACACCTTC. This sequence encodes CASGLFGGGGYTF.

The chain combines TRBV28 with TRBJ2-7, with 13 positions matching TRBD2. This CDR3 has 14 residues. Unmatched junction bases numbered 2, after V lost 6 bases and J lost 3 bases. Germline V gene data show CDR1 as MDHEN and CDR2 as SYDVKM. The CDR3 reads CASRRTSGSYEQYF. In DNA form, the CDR3 reads TGTGCCAGCAGACGGACTAGCGGGAGCTACGAGCAGTACTTC.

In this sample, this clone turned up a few times. The genes are TRBV7-6 and TRBJ2-7; TRBD2 matches at 7 bases. Trimming at V came to 6 bases and at J to 5 bases, leaving 4 bases not matched to a gene. The CDR3 sequence is 12 residues long. Germline-derived CDR1 and CDR2 are SGHVS and FNYEAQ. The CDR3 reads CASRGTSDEQYF. The CDR3, as DNA: TGTGCCAGCAGAGGTACTAGCGACGAGCAGTACTTC.

The CDR3 reads CASSNDRVVRGYTF. The CDR3 DNA reads TGTGCCAGCAGTAACGACAGGGTAGTGCGGGGCTACACCTTC. The V gene is TRBV5-6, the J gene TRBJ1-2, with TRBD1 matching 7 bases. V gave up 5 bases and J gave up 8 bases; unmatched junction bases: 12. Germline lookup yields CDR1 SGHDT and CDR2 YYEEEE. The CDR3 consists of 14 residues.

This clone was recorded once. The chain joins TRBV29-1 to TRBJ2-5, with TRBD2 matching 13 bases. V shed 5 bases, J shed 5 bases, and the junction held 5 bases outside the gene matches. The CDR3 extends over 14 amino acids. Germline V lookup: CDR1 SQVTM, CDR2 ANQGSEA. This CDR3 is CSVRTSGSLETQYF. The CDR3 DNA reads TGCAGCGTTCGGACTAGCGGGAGTTTGGAGACCCAGTACTTC.

The V call is TRBV3-1 (or the pseudogene TRBV3-2), the J call TRBJ2-2; D is unresolved. This CDR3 is 14 amino acids long. Germline V gives CDR1 LGHDT, CDR2 YNNKEL (reference sequence). Trimming stripped 4 bases from V and 4 bases from J, with 10 bases between. Here the CDR3 reads CASSLLPGTGELFF. The DNA for the CDR3 is TGTGCCAGCAGCCTTCTACCCGGCACCGGGGAGCTGTTTTTT.

This chain uses TRBV30 with TRBJ2-7; TRBD1 matches at 7 bases. Trimming cost V 5 bases and J 2 bases; bases outside gene matches: 3. Germline CDR1 GTSNPN, CDR2 SVGIG (reference sequence). The CDR3 spans 12 residues. This CDR3 reads CAWQGQTYEQYF. Written as DNA, the CDR3 is TGTGCCTGGCAGGGACAGACCTACGAGCAGTACTTC.

The chain carries TRBV6-5 and TRBJ1-1; D gene unclear. Trimming shortened V by 8 bases and J by 3 bases, and 13 bases separated the two germline ends. The CDR3 extends over 13 amino acids. Germline assignment: CDR1 MNHEY and CDR2 SVGAGI. The CDR3 coding sequence is TGTGCCAGCCGAACCAGACTGGACACTGAAGCTTTCTTT. It specifies CASRTRLDTEAFF.

V and J are TRBV28 and TRBJ2-7; 8 nucleotides agree with TRBD2. V gave up 6 bases and J gave up 6 bases; unmatched junction bases: 4. The CDR3 is 12 amino acids. Germline V gene data show CDR1 as MDHEN and CDR2 as SYDVKM. DNA of the CDR3: TGTGCCAGCAGCTCGGGACTAGGCGAGCAGTACTTC. Translated, it gives CASSSGLGEQYF.

This chain uses TRBV2 with TRBJ1-1; D is unclear. Germline CDR1 SNHLY, CDR2 FYNNEI. This CDR3 region has 15 residues. V gave up 2 bases and J gave up 1 base, with 11 bases separating them. The CDR3 is CASSEKAGQNTEAFF. For the CDR3, the DNA is TGTGCCAGCAGTGAAAAGGCGGGTCAGAACACTGAAGCTTTCTTT. Variable domain in full (rest from reference TRBV2 and TRBJ1-1): EPEVTQTPSHQVTQMGQEVILRCVPISNHLYFYWYRQILGQKVEFLVSFYNNEISEKSEIFDDQFSVERPDGSNFTLKIRSTKLEDSAMYFCASSEKAGQNTEAFFGQGTRLTVV.

This clone has a handful of counts. The gene calls are TRBV6-6 and TRBJ2-7; 9 bases are shared with TRBD1. Trimming at V came to 5 bases and at J to 3 bases, leaving 11 bases not matched to a gene. Germline CDR1 MNHNY, CDR2 SVGAGI (reference sequence). There are 16 residues in the CDR3. The DNA for the CDR3 is TGTGCCAGCAGTCTGAGAGACCGGGACAGGGTCTACGAGCAGTACTTC. It encodes CASSLRDRDRVYEQYF.

This clone turned up a few times. CDR3 in DNA: TGTGCCAGCAGTGTAGATTTCGGGACAGTCGGTGGAAACACCATATATTTT. The encoded protein is CASSVDFGTVGGNTIYF. The rearrangement links TRBV6-1 to TRBJ1-3, with TRBD1 identical over 7 bases. Germline loops: CDR1 MNHNS, CDR2 SASEGT. J lost 3 bases, V lost 4 bases, and 12 bases had no gene match. The CDR3 is 17 amino acids.

The chain has TRBV3-1 (or the pseudogene TRBV3-2) and TRBJ1-2; TRBD1 might be the D (5 bases). Germline V lookup: CDR1 LGHDT, CDR2 YNNKEL (reference sequence). V was cut by 1 base and J by 3 bases, with 21 bases left in between. This CDR3 region has 18 residues. The CDR3 here is CASSQVPARTVGDYGYTF. In DNA, the CDR3 is TGTGCCAGCAGCCAAGTCCCGGCCAGGACGGTAGGGGACTATGGCTACACCTTC.

The chain couples TRBV5-5 to TRBJ2-7; TRBD2 aligns across 7 bases. CDR1 SGHKS and CDR2 YYEKEE come from the germline V gene (reference sequence). V lost 4 bases, J lost 3 bases, and 7 bases stayed unmatched. The CDR3 sequence is 14 residues long. The CDR3 spells CASSAGLLIYEQYF. DNA for the CDR3: TGTGCCAGCAGCGCGGGACTACTAATCTACGAGCAGTACTTC.

The chain employs TRBV19 and TRBJ1-5; D not certain. Trimming shortened V by 8 bases and J by 0 bases, and 8 bases separated the two germline ends. This CDR3 has 13 residues. In germline, CDR1 is LNHDA, CDR2 SQIVND (reference sequence). This chain's CDR3 is CASLQSSNQPQHF. In DNA, the CDR3 is TGTGCCAGTCTACAGAGTAGCAATCAGCCCCAGCATTTT.

The chain uses TRBV5-1 and TRBJ2-1; 12 nucleotides agree with TRBD2. The trim removed 4 bases at V and 5 bases at J, leaving 19 bases unmatched. The CDR3 loop spans 20 amino acids. Per the germline V gene, CDR1 is SGHRS and CDR2 is YFSETQ. The CDR3: CASSLLPTSGRSGEDNEQFF. Written as DNA, the CDR3 is TGCGCCAGCAGCCTTTTACCGACTAGCGGGAGATCCGGTGAGGACAATGAGCAGTTCTTC. Combining the CDR3 with reference TRBV5-1 and TRBJ2-1 gives the whole variable domain KAGVTQTPRYLIKTRGQQVTLSCSPISGHRSVSWYQQTPGQGLQFLFEYFSETQRNKGNFPGRFSGRQFSNSRSEMNVSTLELGDSALYLCASSLLPTSGRSGEDNEQFFGPGTRLTVL.

This chain joins TRBV5-6 and TRBJ2-2, with 10 bases fitting TRBD1. This CDR3 is built from 16 residues. Germline loops: CDR1 SGHDT, CDR2 YYEEEE. V lost 0 bases to trimming and J lost 6 bases; unmatched junction nucleotides: 5. This CDR3 is CASSLGPGQGSGELFF. DNA of the CDR3: TGTGCCAGCAGCTTGGGGCCGGGACAGGGGTCCGGGGAGCTGTTTTTT.

This clone was observed a handful of times. This chain connects TRBV7-9 to TRBJ1-4; weak D call: TRBD1 (5 bases). CDR3 length: 12 amino acids. The V end was cut by 5 bases, the J end by 12 bases, with 13 bases between. Per germline, CDR1 SEHNR and CDR2 FQNEAQ (reference sequence). CDR3 residues: CASSVNGAELFF. The CDR3 DNA reads as TGTGCCAGCAGCGTTAATGGGGCGGAACTGTTTTTT.

The chain is built from TRBV27 and TRBJ2-1; 11 bases agree with TRBD1. This CDR3 contains 15 residues. Trimming took 7 bases from V and 4 from J; bases not matched to a gene: 6. Germline-derived CDR1 and CDR2 are MNHEY and SMNVEV (reference sequence). The CDR3 DNA is TGTGCCAGCACCCCAGGGACAGGGGGTTACAATGAGCAGTTCTTC. This translates into CASTPGTGGYNEQFF.

Only one count was recorded for this clone. The chain has TRBV5-1 and TRBJ1-2; perhaps TRBD1 as D (6 bases). CDR3 length: 15 amino acids. Germline CDR1 is SGHRS and CDR2 is YFSETQ. Trimming cost V 4 bases and J 2 bases, with 15 bases left between them. The CDR3 DNA sequence: TGCGCCAGCAGCCCGATGGACAGACACAACTATGGCTACACCTTC. It translates to CASSPMDRHNYGYTF. Looking up the rest from reference TRBV5-1 and TRBJ1-2 gives the full variable domain: KAGVTQTPRYLIKTRGQQVTLSCSPISGHRSVSWYQQTPGQGLQFLFEYFSETQRNKGNFPGRFSGRQFSNSRSEMNVSTLELGDSALYLCASSPMDRHNYGYTFGSGTRLTVV.

This sequence joins TRBV3-1 (or the pseudogene TRBV3-2) and TRBJ2-7; 7 bases match TRBD1. Germline CDR1 reads LGHDT; CDR2 reads YNNKEL (reference sequence). The CDR3 is made up of 13 amino acids. V was pared by 8 bases and J by 2 bases, with 6 bases of the junction left unmatched. CDR3 protein: CASRSQGTYEQYF. In DNA, the CDR3 is TGTGCCAGCCGGTCACAGGGGACCTACGAGCAGTACTTC.